This section outlines one T cell receptor (beta chain) sequence together with its context. This sample was included in a study of blood T cell repertoires in COVID-19. For the study at large: Nucleic acid was either cDNA or gDNA, and it came from T cells, B-cell-depleted T cells, or PBMCs.

Ages ranged from about 18 to 89 years, with residence in fewer than 25 US areas. Repertoires were generated with immunoSEQ multiplex PCR, while TCRdb's copy carries only in-frame clones and drops some. The table has approximately 240,000 clones, about 89% seen once. Germline V CDR1 and CDR2: ENHRY, SYGVKD. Trimming took 5 bases from V and 7 from J; bases not matched to a gene: 8. The CDR3 is 15 residues long. The specimen sequenced was PBMCs or T cells enriched from blood (not recorded which). The receptor was isolated from a woman aged 18-29 years who had recovered from COVID-19. The gene calls are TRBV10-3 and TRBJ1-5, with 10 bases aligning to TRBD1. Here the CDR3 DNA reads TGTGCCATCAGTCTAGGGACAGGGGAAAGCCAGCCCCAGCATTTT. This codes for CAISLGTGESQPQHF.